Each of the 7 T cell receptor beta chains below was sequenced from the same sample in a study of shared clonotypes between healthy human individuals. The naive CD8 population came from CD45RO-negative cells selected for CCR7, without terminally differentiated effector memory CD45RA+ cells. The method was immunoSEQ multiplex PCR; TCRdb's version includes in-frame clones alone and lacks a portion of them. The table has around 700,000 clones, under 95% seen once; the top ten hold roughly 24%. Sequenced input: naive CD8+ T cells sorted from blood. The source of these receptors is a young man in good health.

Here the CDR3 DNA reads TGTGCCAGCAGTTCAGGGTTCTACGAGCAGTACTTC. Protein product: CASSSGFYEQYF. The chain has TRBV27 and TRBJ2-7, with a tentative D call TRBD1 (5 bases). Germline V gene data show CDR1 as MNHEY and CDR2 as SMNVEV (reference sequence). The germline V and J ends were trimmed by 4 bases and 3 bases, with 7 bases remaining between them. The CDR3 consists of 12 residues.

CDR3 DNA: TGCGCCAGCAGCCGTACACAGGGGGACGAGCAGTACTTC. Its protein is CASSRTQGDEQYF. This rearrangement joins TRBV5-1 to TRBJ2-7; TRBD1 matches at 8 bases. The CDR3 extends over 13 amino acids. V gave up 4 bases and J gave up 5 bases; unmatched junction bases: 5. Per germline, CDR1 SGHRS and CDR2 YFSETQ.

J is TRBJ2-5 and V is TRBV29-1, with D maybe TRBD1 (5 bases). The germline gives CDR1 SQVTM, CDR2 ANQGSEA. V gave up 3 bases and J gave up 5 bases, with 10 bases separating them. The CDR3 sequence is 12 residues long. Here the CDR3 DNA reads TGCAGCGTTGAGGACACCCCCGAGACCCAGTACTTC. This sequence encodes CSVEDTPETQYF.

V gene TRBV27 combines with J gene TRBJ2-2, with 9 bases aligning to TRBD2. Germline loops: CDR1 MNHEY, CDR2 SMNVEV (reference sequence). Trimming removed 10 bases from V and 2 bases from J; junction bases left unmatched: 8. This CDR3 has 15 residues. CDR3 sequence (DNA): TGTGCCACCAAGGGACTAGCAGTTAACACCGGGGAGCTGTTTTTT. This gives the protein CATKGLAVNTGELFF.

This chain connects TRBV7-9 to TRBJ2-7, with 8 positions matching TRBD1. The CDR3 contains 17 residues. J was trimmed by 1 base and V by 5 bases; bases with no gene match: 13. Germline V gene lookup returns CDR1 SEHNR and CDR2 FQNEAQ (reference sequence). The DNA of the CDR3 is TGTGCCAGCAGCGACCTCCCTACGGACAGGGAATCCTACGAGCAGTACTTC. It is translated as CASSDLPTDRESYEQYF.

The chain has TRBV7-8 and TRBJ2-3, with D maybe TRBD2 (5 bases). Trimming pared 4 bases from V and 2 bases from J, leaving 25 bases between. Germline lookup yields CDR1 SGHVS and CDR2 FQNEAQ. The CDR3 runs to 19 residues. CDR3 sequence (DNA): TGTGCCAGCAGCTCGAGTCCCGGGAAACTCCCCGAATACACAGATACGCAGTATTTT. It codes for CASSSSPGKLPEYTDTQYF. Full variable domain (missing parts from reference TRBV7-8 and TRBJ2-3): GAGVSQSPRYKVAKRGQDVALRCDPISGHVSLFWYQQALGQGPEFLTYFQNEAQLDKSGLPSDRFFAERPEGSVSTLKIQRTQQEDSAVYLCASSSSPGKLPEYTDTQYFGPGTRLTVL.

CDR3 bases: TGTGCCAGCAGCGCGGTCGAGGGGGGACAGAGCTCCTACGAGCAGTACTTC. Encoded protein: CASSAVEGGQSSYEQYF. V gene TRBV7-9 combines with J gene TRBJ2-7; D is possibly TRBD1 (7 bases). The CDR3 consists of 17 residues. Trimming removed 5 bases at V and 0 bases at J, with 20 bases between. Germline V gene data show CDR1 as SEHNR and CDR2 as FQNEAQ (reference sequence).